Included here is one T cell receptor beta chain sequence, with context. The sample originates from a study of blood T cell repertoires in COVID-19. The overall study: PBMCs, B-cell-depleted T cells, or T cells provided the cDNA or gDNA that made up the material.

The CDR3 sequence is 16 residues long. Trimming cost V 3 bases and J 1 base; bases outside gene matches: 7. CDR1 KGHSH and CDR2 LQKENI come from the germline V gene. Profiling relied on immunoSEQ multiplex PCR, and the TCRdb table lists in-frame clones only, not all of them. The sample consists of some 87,000 clones, 85% of them appearing once. This chain connects TRBV18 to TRBJ2-7; 9 nucleotides match TRBD2. Sequencing was performed on peripheral blood. This TCR was recovered from a woman between 70 and 85 years old with active or convalescent COVID-19. In DNA form, the CDR3 reads TGTGCCAGCTCACCGGGCCCGACTAGCGGTTCCTACGAGCAGTACTTC. Encoded protein: CASSPGPTSGSYEQYF.